This T cell receptor (beta chain) was captured in a study of blood T cell repertoires in COVID-19. The CDR3 sequence is 14 residues long. V dropped 4 bases and J dropped 3; count of bases not matched to a gene: 6. From germline, CDR1 is SQVTM and CDR2 ANQGSEA. Data came from immunoSEQ multiplex PCR; TCRdb stores just in-frame clones and leaves some out. The sample yields 650,000 to 800,000 clones, 70% to 90% seen once. The J gene is TRBJ2-1, the V gene TRBV29-1; 7 bases are shared with TRBD1. Material for sequencing was peripheral blood. The source of this sequence is a woman aged 18-29 years with acute or convalescent COVID-19. CDR3 DNA sequence: TGCAGCGTTGTACAGGGGAAGGACTACAATGAGCAGTTCTTC. This translates into CSVVQGKDYNEQFF.